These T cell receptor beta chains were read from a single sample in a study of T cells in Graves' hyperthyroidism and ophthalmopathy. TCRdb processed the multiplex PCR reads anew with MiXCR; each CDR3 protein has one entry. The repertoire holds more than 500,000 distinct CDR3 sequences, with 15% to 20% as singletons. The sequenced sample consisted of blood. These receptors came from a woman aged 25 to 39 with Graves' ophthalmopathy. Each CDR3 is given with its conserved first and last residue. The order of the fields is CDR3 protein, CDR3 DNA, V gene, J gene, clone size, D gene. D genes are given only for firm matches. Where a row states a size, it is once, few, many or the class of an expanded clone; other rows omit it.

CASSPELAGAGNEQYF	TGTGCCAGCAGTCCGGAGCTTGCGGGAGCTGGCAACGAGCAGTACTTC	TRBV5-5	TRBJ2-7	.	TRBD2
CASSRGAEKETQYF	TGTGCCAGCAGCCGTGGGGCGGAGAAAGAGACCCAGTACTTC	TRBV7-2	TRBJ2-5	many	.
CASSVRLGDGSEQYF	TGTGCCAGCAGCGTAAGGTTGGGAGATGGTTCCGAGCAGTACTTC	TRBV9	TRBJ2-7	many	.
CASSHGAGSSYNEQFF	TGTGCCAGTAGTCACGGAGCGGGCAGCTCCTACAATGAGCAGTTCTTC	TRBV19	TRBJ2-1	.	.
CASSLLRRGLAGEGNEQFF	TGTGCCAGCAGCTTATTACGTAGGGGTCTAGCGGGAGAGGGGAATGAGCAGTTCTTC	TRBV7-3	TRBJ2-1	many	TRBD2
CASSYPAASGVITDTQYF	TGTGCCAGCAGTTACCCGGCGGCTAGCGGGGTAATCACAGATACGCAGTATTTT	TRBV6-6	TRBJ2-3	few	TRBD2
CASSQEAGGPHEQYF	TGCGCCAGCAGCCAAGAAGCGGGAGGGCCGCACGAGCAGTACTTC	TRBV4-3	TRBJ2-7	.	TRBD2
CASSTGTGVEAQHF	TGTGCCAGCAGTACGGGGACAGGGGTTGAAGCCCAGCATTTT	TRBV2	TRBJ1-5	few	TRBD1
CSAKPEVDTEAFF	TGCAGTGCTAAACCGGAGGTGGACACTGAAGCTTTCTTT	TRBV20-1	TRBJ1-1	few	.
CASTIGPNLEQYF	TGTGCCAGCACCATAGGGCCGAACCTCGAGCAGTACTTC	TRBV28	TRBJ2-7	.	.
CASRRSTPGPDGYTF	TGTGCCAGCAGACGCTCAACCCCGGGTCCGGACGGCTACACCTTC	TRBV6-1	TRBJ1-2	.	.
CASTDIRGHTPNREQYF	TGTGCCAGCACCGACATTCGGGGCCACACCCCCAACCGCGAGCAGTACTTC	TRBV6-2/TRBV6-3	TRBJ2-7	.	.
CASSWGANTEAFF	TGTGCCAGCAGTTGGGGGGCGAACACTGAAGCTTTCTTT	TRBV28	TRBJ1-1	many	.
CASSPEGTGVTGELFF	TGTGCCAGCAGTCCAGAAGGGACAGGGGTCACCGGGGAGCTGTTTTTT	TRBV28	TRBJ2-2	.	TRBD1
CAWSVTGTGELFF	TGTGCCTGGAGTGTAACAGGGACCGGGGAGCTGTTTTTT	TRBV30	TRBJ2-2	many	.
CSANIPGLEGGEQFF	TGCAGTGCCAACATCCCAGGCTTAGAGGGGGGTGAGCAGTTCTTC	TRBV20-1	TRBJ2-1	many	.
CASRETGFANTGELFF	TGTGCCAGCAGAGAGACAGGGTTCGCGAACACCGGGGAGCTGTTTTTT	TRBV4-2	TRBJ2-2	few	TRBD1
CASSYSVEQYF	TGTGCCAGCAGTTATTCGGTCGAGCAGTACTTC	TRBV6-9	TRBJ2-7	.	.
CASSQEGDEQYF	TGCGCCAGCAGCCAAGAAGGGGACGAGCAGTACTTC	TRBV4-3	TRBJ2-7	.	.
CATSDPGTVYNEQFF	TGTGCCACCAGTGATCCCGGGACAGTATACAATGAGCAGTTCTTC	TRBV24-1	TRBJ2-1	.	TRBD1
CASSVGTTGELFF	TGTGCCAGCAGCGTAGGGACCACCGGGGAGCTGTTTTTT	TRBV9	TRBJ2-2	few	.
CAWSRDRGSEQFF	TGTGCCTGGAGCCGGGACAGAGGGAGTGAGCAGTTCTTC	TRBV30	TRBJ2-1	many	TRBD1
CASSHRDGGPQHF	TGTGCCAGCAGCCACCGGGACGGGGGGCCCCAGCATTTT	TRBV3-1	TRBJ1-5	many	.
CASSVAGGFNEQFF	TGTGCCAGCAGCGTAGCAGGGGGCTTCAATGAGCAGTTCTTC	TRBV9	TRBJ2-1	few	TRBD1
CASSGHGDAGNTIYF	TGTGCCAGCAGTGGTCACGGGGACGCTGGAAACACCATATATTTT	TRBV25-1	TRBJ1-3	few	.
CAWSVLGAYDEQFF	TGTGCCTGGAGTGTACTAGGAGCTTACGATGAGCAGTTCTTC	TRBV30	TRBJ2-1	many	.
CASSWTGLPLHF	TGTGCCAGCAGCTGGACAGGGTTACCCCTCCACTTT	TRBV5-6	TRBJ1-6	few	TRBD1
CASSFRVMGEQYF	TGTGCCAGCAGTTTCCGCGTAATGGGCGAGCAGTACTTC	TRBV12-3/TRBV12-4	TRBJ2-7	many	.
CASSQQGLGFEKLFF	TGTGCCAGCAGCCAACAAGGGCTGGGGTTTGAAAAACTGTTTTTT	TRBV3-1	TRBJ1-4	many	.
CSASVWTSGRAGRNEQFF	TGCAGTGCTAGTGTATGGACTAGCGGGAGGGCCGGTAGAAATGAGCAGTTCTTC	TRBV20-1	TRBJ2-1	many	TRBD2
CASRVRRGANSPLHF	TGTGCCAGCAGGGTCCGAAGGGGGGCCAATTCACCCCTCCACTTT	TRBV28	TRBJ1-6	many	.
CASSLGFGSLNEQFF	TGTGCCAGCAGCTTAGGGTTTGGTTCCCTCAATGAGCAGTTCTTC	TRBV11-2	TRBJ2-1	many	.
CASSLNRGATEAFF	TGTGCCAGCAGCTTGAACAGGGGGGCAACTGAAGCTTTCTTT	TRBV7-9	TRBJ1-1	many	TRBD1
CATSRARDTYYGYTF	TGTGCCACCAGCAGAGCCCGAGACACCTACTATGGCTACACCTTC	TRBV15	TRBJ1-2	many	.
CASTDQGLMNTEAFF	TGTGCCAGCACGGATCAGGGGCTCATGAACACTGAAGCTTTCTTT	TRBV18	TRBJ1-1	many	.
CASRPDPSEAFF	TGTGCCAGCAGACCAGACCCATCTGAAGCTTTCTTT	TRBV28	TRBJ1-1	many	.
CSVDLGQYKDGYTF	TGCAGCGTTGATCTCGGGCAGTATAAAGACGGCTACACCTTC	TRBV29-1	TRBJ1-2	many	.
CSARDGLGGTNTEAFF	TGCAGTGCTAGAGATGGGTTGGGTGGGACTAACACTGAAGCTTTCTTT	TRBV20-1	TRBJ1-1	many	.
CASNRVTGGWYEQYF	TGTGCCAGCAACCGCGTGACAGGGGGTTGGTACGAGCAGTACTTC	TRBV28	TRBJ2-7	many	TRBD1
CASSSTGTGNTGELFF	TGTGCCAGCAGTAGTACCGGGACAGGGAACACCGGGGAGCTGTTTTTT	TRBV7-6	TRBJ2-2	.	TRBD1
CASSYRGRSGEQYF	TGTGCCAGCAGTTACCGTGGCAGGTCGGGAGAGCAGTACTTC	TRBV6-5	TRBJ2-7	many	.
CASSLAQGNYEQYF	TGTGCCAGCAGCTTAGCCCAGGGGAACTACGAGCAGTACTTC	TRBV7-7	TRBJ2-7	.	.
CASSGRIYEQFF	TGTGCCAGTAGCGGGAGGATCTATGAGCAGTTCTTC	TRBV6-1	TRBJ2-1	.	TRBD2
CASSGLAGLYEQYF	TGTGCCAGCAGTGGACTAGCGGGTCTCTACGAGCAGTACTTC	TRBV2	TRBJ2-7	many	TRBD2
CASSQDPAGTSTDTQYF	TGTGCCAGCAGCCAAGATCCAGCGGGAACTAGCACAGATACGCAGTATTTT	TRBV14	TRBJ2-3	many	TRBD2
CASGGGRGYTF	TGTGCCAGCGGTGGGGGGAGGGGCTACACCTTC	TRBV9	TRBJ1-2	few	.
CASSPQGDTDTQYF	TGTGCCAGCAGCCCACAAGGAGACACAGATACGCAGTATTTT	TRBV7-6	TRBJ2-3	.	.
CSATRRGTDTQYF	TGCAGCGCGACCAGGAGGGGAACAGATACGCAGTATTTT	TRBV29-1	TRBJ2-3	.	.
CASSLVGTGTSYEQYF	TGCGCCAGCAGCTTGGTTGGGACAGGGACCTCCTACGAGCAGTACTTC	TRBV5-1	TRBJ2-7	once	TRBD1
CASSGQFSNQPQHF	TGTGCCAGCAGCGGACAGTTCAGCAATCAGCCCCAGCATTTT	TRBV7-2	TRBJ1-5	.	.
CASSRARGYQETQYF	TGTGCCAGCTCCCGCGCACGGGGCTACCAAGAGACCCAGTACTTC	TRBV18	TRBJ2-5	many	.
CASGRLAGDPFQETQYF	TGTGCCAGCGGCCGGCTAGCGGGAGACCCTTTCCAAGAGACCCAGTACTTC	TRBV2	TRBJ2-5	few	TRBD2
CASSLSFGLRGRSAGSYNEQFF	TGTGCCAGCAGCTTAAGTTTTGGGCTAAGGGGGCGCTCTGCGGGCTCCTACAATGAGCAGTTCTTC	TRBV13	TRBJ2-1	.	TRBD1